The clone carrying this T cell receptor beta chain was seen at least ten times. Its specificity is not known. The data belong to a study of T cell repertoires in cytomegalovirus infection. Across the whole study: Both CMV infection and a matching HLA type were indicated by public TCR beta signatures.

Findings of the study overall: In two of eight donors, the top clonotype was HLA-C-restricted CMV-specific. Carriers of CMV plus the relevant HLA were identified by cumulative public TCR beta family frequency.

This CDR3 comprises 14 residues. Germline V gene lookup returns CDR1 SGHTA and CDR2 FQGNSA. V gave up 5 bases and J gave up 3 bases; unmatched junction bases: 3. TCRdb re-called the reads through MiXCR, storing one row per CDR3 protein. The sample holds around 260,000 distinct CDR3 sequences, 9.1% seen once. The clonotype comes from a human donor in good health (CMV status not recorded). Some clones in this sample may be carry-over from other donors' samples. This chain joins TRBV7-2 and TRBJ1-4, with 7 bases lining up with TRBD1. The sequenced sample consisted of PBMCs. The CDR3 reads CASSRQGSNEKLFF. The DNA for the CDR3 is TGTGCCAGCAGCCGACAGGGTTCTAATGAAAAACTGTTTTTT.